Sequencing of this TCR beta chain was carried out in a study of human T cells and chemical hapten exposure. Study as a whole: TCR yields differed between samples (mainly from small differences in pooled library volume). The study, taken as a whole, reports: Counts of TCRs above 1 in 1000 frequency stayed unchanged with DPC sensitization.

V lost 4 bases to trimming and J lost 2 bases, with 15 bases between them. Germline assignment: CDR1 KGHSH and CDR2 LQKENI. The CDR3 loop spans 15 amino acids. Time point given: healthy volunteer bleed at 2 weeks. Unfractionated whole blood yielded the extracted total RNA. This clonotype was seen at least ten times. Its antigen is unknown. TCRdb used MiXCR to reprocess the RACE reads, holding one entry per CDR3 protein. The repertoire holds roughly 49,000 distinct CDR3 sequences, approximately 4.7% seen once, with around 1.6% in the top ten. V gene TRBV18 combines with J gene TRBJ2-7; D is ambiguous. The source material was whole blood. The receptor comes from a female donor in good health. Some clones in this sample may be carry-over from other donors' samples. DNA of the CDR3: TGTGCCAGCTCACGGGCTCGCGGAGAAGCCTACGAGCAGTACTTC. Translation: CASSRARGEAYEQYF.